One and the same sample provided the 22 T cell receptor beta chains below, sequenced in a study of T cell responses to AZD1222 COVID-19 vaccine (dated by TCRdb to the early 2020s). What this sample's time point label stands for: baseline before first vaccination. The treatment or condition tag for this specimen amounts to: meningococcal conjugate vaccine given as trial control. Library construction relied on the immunoSEQ multiplex PCR assay. TCRdb retrieved this table from immuneACCESS and kept in-frame rearrangements only. Not all clones are present; in checked studies, unresolved V genes account for under half, and no reason is known for the remainder. For this sample there are about 110,000 clones; more than 70% appear just once. The ten biggest clones cover about 3% of the sample. The sample was peripheral blood, taken on day 0 of MenACWY control vaccination. The source is an adult in good health.

This rearrangement joins TRBV9 to TRBJ2-5; 10 bases are shared with TRBD1. Germline V gives CDR1 SGDLS, CDR2 YYNGEE. V dropped 3 bases and J dropped 0; count of bases not matched to a gene: 5. This CDR3 is built from 16 residues. This CDR3 is CASSDPGQGYQETQYF. Here the CDR3 DNA reads TGTGCCAGCAGCGACCCGGGACAGGGGTACCAAGAGACCCAGTACTTC.

The chain is built from TRBV6-5 and TRBJ2-7, with a tentative D call TRBD1 (6 bases). Germline V gives CDR1 MNHEY, CDR2 SVGAGI. This CDR3 is 13 amino acids long. V was trimmed by 7 bases and J by 4 bases, leaving 14 bases between them. The CDR3 spells CASTLGTSYEQYF. In nucleotides, the CDR3 is TGTGCCAGCACCCTAGGGACATCTTACGAGCAGTACTTC.

The rearrangement joins TRBV9 to TRBJ1-3, with D unresolved. The CDR3 is made up of 15 amino acids. V was shortened by 2 bases and J by 8 bases, with 17 bases between the two germline ends. Germline V gene lookup returns CDR1 SGDLS and CDR2 YYNGEE. The CDR3 DNA reads as TGTGCCAGCAGCGTTCAGGAGAGGCCCGGTCACACCATATATTTT. Translation: CASSVQERPGHTIYF.

The rearrangement joins TRBV7-9 to TRBJ2-5; 11 positions match TRBD2. Germline V gene lookup returns CDR1 SEHNR and CDR2 FQNEAQ (reference sequence). The CDR3 consists of 15 residues. J lost 1 base, V lost 4 bases, and 2 bases had no gene match. The CDR3 DNA reads as TGTGCCAGCAGCTCGCTAGCGGGGGGCCAAGAGACCCAGTACTTC. Residues: CASSSLAGGQETQYF.

The rearrangement links TRBV9 to TRBJ1-5; 7 bases are shared with TRBD1. CDR1 is SGDLS, CDR2 YYNGEE, per germline. Germline trimming cut 3 bases from V and 4 bases from J; bases unmatched to any gene: 4. The CDR3 has 14 amino acids. CDR3 loop: CASSEGAGNQPQHF. In nucleotides, the CDR3 is TGTGCCAGCAGCGAGGGGGCTGGAAATCAGCCCCAGCATTTT.

The chain couples TRBV28 to TRBJ2-7; D perhaps matches TRBD1 (6 bases). Between the trimmed V and J ends, which lost 6 bases and 7 bases, there was a span of 22 bases. Germline V gene lookup returns CDR1 MDHEN and CDR2 SYDVKM. The CDR3 consists of 15 residues. In DNA, the CDR3 is TGTGCCAGCAGACCCAGGATGCGACAGGCCGGTGAGCAGTACTTC. The encoded protein is CASRPRMRQAGEQYF.

CDR3 sequence: CASSLARRLAKETQYF. The CDR3 DNA reads as TGTGCCAGCAGCTTAGCGCGGCGACTAGCGAAAGAGACCCAGTACTTC. J is TRBJ2-5 and V is TRBV7-9; TRBD2 matches 8 bases. V lost 0 bases, J lost 3 bases, and 6 bases stayed unmatched. The CDR3 extends over 16 amino acids. Germline assignment: CDR1 SEHNR and CDR2 FQNEAQ (reference sequence).

The chain uses TRBV9 and TRBJ1-5, with D possibly matching TRBD1 (5 bases). The V end was cut by 4 bases, the J end by 2 bases, with 16 bases between. Germline V lookup: CDR1 SGDLS, CDR2 YYNGEE. The CDR3 sequence is 16 residues long. The CDR3 region has the DNA TGTGCCAGCAGCCCCGGGGCCCAAGGGGGCAATCAGCCCCAGCATTTT. This gives the protein CASSPGAQGGNQPQHF.

The rearrangement uses TRBV5-4 and TRBJ1-6; D gene unclear. In germline, CDR1 is SGHNT, CDR2 YYREEE (reference sequence). CDR3 size: 14 residues. Trimming took 0 bases from V and 5 from J, leaving 6 bases between them. The CDR3 DNA is TGTGCCAGCAGCTTGGGACGGAATAATTCACCCCTCCACTTT. Translating gives CASSLGRNNSPLHF.

The chain has TRBV7-9 and TRBJ2-1; 9 bases are a match to TRBD2. The CDR3 runs 16 residues. Per germline, CDR1 SEHNR and CDR2 FQNEAQ (reference sequence). V lost 2 bases to trimming and J lost 5 bases; unmatched junction nucleotides: 7. Here the CDR3 reads CASSLSLAGAHNEQFF. The DNA of the CDR3 is TGTGCCAGCAGCTTATCGTTAGCGGGGGCCCACAATGAGCAGTTCTTC.

This rearrangement joins TRBV3-1 (or the pseudogene TRBV3-2) to TRBJ1-1, with unresolved D. Trimming shortened V by 1 base and J by 0 bases, and 3 bases separated the two germline ends. This CDR3 is 13 amino acids long. From germline, CDR1 is LGHDT and CDR2 YNNKEL (reference sequence). The CDR3 reads CASSQGVNTEAFF. The CDR3 coding sequence is TGTGCCAGCAGCCAAGGAGTGAACACTGAAGCTTTCTTT.

The CDR3 DNA follows: TGTGCCAGCAGCTTGGCGGGGGCTAATGGCTACACCTTC. Translated: CASSLAGANGYTF. The chain is built from TRBV5-4 and TRBJ1-2, with D possibly TRBD1 on 6 matching bases. Trimming left V 0 bases short and J 6 bases short, with 9 bases between. Germline assignment: CDR1 SGHNT and CDR2 YYREEE (reference sequence). The CDR3 consists of 13 residues.

This chain links TRBV12-3 or TRBV12-4 with TRBJ2-7; D uncertain. This CDR3 has 12 residues. Trimming left V 1 base short and J 5 bases short, with 6 bases between. The CDR3 coding sequence is TGTGCCAGCAGTTTAGGTTTCGACGAGCAGTACTTC. The encoded protein is CASSLGFDEQYF.

The chain carries TRBV7-9 and TRBJ2-1; TRBD2 aligns across 9 bases. Germline CDR1 and CDR2: SEHNR and FQNEAQ (reference sequence). The CDR3 consists of 16 residues. Trimming cost V 5 bases and J 8 bases; bases outside gene matches: 13. The CDR3 DNA reads TGTGCCAGCAGCAGACAGCGGGGGGCCCTCTTGGATGAGCAGTTCTTC. Translation gives CASSRQRGALLDEQFF.

The chain uses TRBV2 and TRBJ2-7, with D possibly matching TRBD2 (7 bases). CDR1 is SNHLY, CDR2 FYNNEI, per germline. Trimming removed 2 bases at V and 8 bases at J, with 16 bases between. There are 14 residues in the CDR3. The CDR3 loop is CASSERGAGSKQYF. CDR3 nucleotides: TGTGCCAGCAGTGAACGGGGGGCGGGGAGCAAGCAGTACTTC.

V gene TRBV4-1 combines with J gene TRBJ2-1; TRBD2 might be the D (5 bases). The germline gives CDR1 MGHRA, CDR2 YSYEKL. This CDR3 has 17 residues. Deletions cut 1 base from V and 0 bases from J, with 13 bases between. CDR3: CASSQAGLTSSYNEQFF. As DNA, the CDR3 is TGCGCCAGCAGCCAAGCTGGACTGACCAGCTCCTACAATGAGCAGTTCTTC.

This rearrangement joins TRBV6-1 to TRBJ2-1, with TRBD1 matching 8 bases. The CDR3 consists of 14 residues. Losses at the gene ends were 1 base for V and 7 bases for J; bases not matched to a gene: 3. CDR1 is MNHNS, CDR2 SASEGT, per germline. CDR3 nucleotide sequence: TGTGCCAGCAGTGAAGGGCAGGGGGCAAATGAGCAGTTCTTC. This sequence encodes CASSEGQGANEQFF.

The chain employs TRBV6-5 and TRBJ1-2; tentative D call: TRBD1 (5 bases). The CDR3 has 15 residues. CDR1 and CDR2 from the germline V gene are MNHEY and SVGAGI. The V end was cut by 0 bases, the J end by 2 bases, with 10 bases between. The CDR3 nucleotides are TGTGCCAGCAGTTACTCCAGGGTAGGGAACTATGGCTACACCTTC. Amino acids: CASSYSRVGNYGYTF.

This chain connects TRBV3-1 (or the pseudogene TRBV3-2) to TRBJ2-7; D unclear. CDR3 length equals 14 residues. V lost 2 bases, J lost 6 bases, and 14 bases lay in between. The germline V gene has CDR1 LGHDT and CDR2 YNNKEL (reference sequence). CDR3 nucleotide sequence: TGTGCCAGCAGCCAAAGTAGGCAGCTACGCGAGCAGTACTTC. The encoded protein is CASSQSRQLREQYF.

The rearrangement links TRBV12-5 to TRBJ1-2; no definite D call. V gave up 5 bases and J gave up 2 bases, with 15 bases separating them. This CDR3 comprises 15 residues. CDR1 and CDR2 from the germline V gene are LGHNT and FRNRAP. In DNA, the CDR3 is TGTGCTAGTGGTAGAGAACATTCCCCAAACTATGGCTACACCTTC. Amino acid sequence: CASGREHSPNYGYTF.

The chain employs TRBV7-2 and TRBJ2-6, with unresolved D. V was trimmed by 2 bases and J by 4 bases, leaving 9 bases between them. The CDR3 runs 15 residues. The V gene's germline CDR1 is SGHTA and CDR2 FQGNSA. In DNA form, the CDR3 reads TGTGCCAGCAGCTTAAACAGAAACGGGGCCAACGTCCTGACTTTC. Residues: CASSLNRNGANVLTF.

The chain employs TRBV7-9 and TRBJ1-4; 9 bases line up with TRBD1. Germline CDR1 and CDR2: SEHNR and FQNEAQ (reference sequence). The J segment lost 5 bases and the V segment lost 8 bases, leaving 21 bases of the junction unmatched. This CDR3 comprises 19 residues. The CDR3 DNA reads TGTGCCAGCCAGAGTCCCGGGACAGGGCGGATAAGCCCAAATGAAAAACTGTTTTTT. Translation gives CASQSPGTGRISPNEKLFF.